This record covers a single T cell receptor beta chain. This entry is derived from a study of blood T cell repertoires in COVID-19. The wider study: Donors in the United States, Italy and Spain gave samples during acute or convalescent COVID-19.

The junction had 8 bases not matched to a gene; V was cut back by 4 bases and J by 3 bases. This CDR3 comprises 15 residues. CDR1 and CDR2 (germline): SGHTA, FQGTGA. Original data processing: For nucleated cells, counts were estimated from reference gene primer amplification. Method: immunoSEQ multiplex PCR; TCRdb's copy keeps in-frame clones and lacks some. The D gene and trimming were derived from the DNA, and the V and J assignments and clone size from that table. The sample shows about 190,000 clones, around 84% of them seen only once. Sequencing was done on a sample of peripheral blood. The clonotype comes from a human donor in a cohort sampled during active COVID-19. This chain joins TRBV7-3 and TRBJ2-5; 7 bases match TRBD1. The CDR3 nucleotides read TGTGCCAGCAGCTATACAGGGGTATCAAAAGAGACCCAGTACTTC. This gives the protein CASSYTGVSKETQYF. The whole variable domain, filled in from reference TRBV7-3 and TRBJ2-5, reads GAGVSQTPSNKVTEKGKYVELRCDPISGHTALYWYRQSLGQGPEFLIYFQGTGAADDSGLPNDRFFAVRPEGSVSTLKIQRTERGDSAVYLCASSYTGVSKETQYFGPGTRLLVL.